The next 6 T cell receptor beta chains were all read from a single sample in a study of shared clonotypes between healthy human individuals. TCRdb keeps only in-frame clones here, not all; method: immunoSEQ multiplex PCR. The data contain about 1.4 million clones, 95% to 97% of them singletons. The material sequenced was naive CD4+ T cells sorted from blood. Specified subset: CD45RA+ positively selected. The receptors derive from a man aged 25-40 years in good health.

J is TRBJ1-1 and V is TRBV29-1; unclear D gene. Germline V gene sequence: CDR1 SQVTM, CDR2 ANQGSEA. The CDR3 consists of 13 residues. Trimming removed 1 base from V and 0 bases from J, with 6 bases in between. CDR3 sequence: CSVEVVLNTEAFF. CDR3 nucleotide sequence: TGCAGCGTTGAAGTTGTCCTGAACACTGAAGCTTTCTTT.

As concerns this clone: Different DNA sequences within this sample yield the same CDR3. The V call is TRBV7-9, the J call TRBJ2-3; 9 nucleotides align to TRBD2. The CDR3 totals 14 residues. V dropped 5 bases and J dropped 6; count of bases not matched to a gene: 6. Germline values: CDR1 SEHNR, CDR2 FQNEAQ (reference sequence). The CDR3 nucleotides are TGTGCCAGCAGCCCTCGGCGGGAGGGTGATACGCAGTATTTT. It encodes CASSPRREGDTQYF.

This clone was recorded once. The chain employs TRBV5-1 and TRBJ2-3; possibly TRBD2 for D (6 bases). The V gene's germline CDR1 is SGHRS and CDR2 YFSETQ. This CDR3 contains 14 residues. V was clipped by 9 bases and J by 6 bases, with 20 bases between them. The CDR3 spells CATRSGATGDTQYF. CDR3 DNA sequence: TGCGCCACCCGTAGCGGAGCAACCGGGGATACGCAGTATTTT.

The gene calls are TRBV7-2 and TRBJ2-7, with TRBD1 as a possible D gene (5 bases). The CDR3 has 17 residues. The ends were cut back, 3 bases at V and 3 bases at J, with 21 bases in the middle. CDR1 and CDR2 from the germline V gene are SGHTA and FQGNSA. The CDR3 nucleotides are TGTGCCAGCAGCTTCTTGCCCCCGGGTCAGGGAAACTACGAGCAGTACTTC. Its protein product is CASSFLPPGQGNYEQYF.

This chain uses TRBV2 with TRBJ1-1; D remains ambiguous. Per the germline V gene, CDR1 is SNHLY and CDR2 is FYNNEI. Trimming removed 8 bases at V and 5 bases at J, with 12 bases between. The CDR3 consists of 12 residues. This CDR3 reads CASGTIGTEAFF. CDR3 sequence (DNA): TGTGCCAGCGGTACAATAGGGACTGAAGCTTTCTTT.

Turning to this clone: Other DNA variants within this sample encode the same CDR3. The chain links TRBV7-2 to TRBJ2-5; D uncertain. V was pared by 0 bases and J by 5 bases, with 4 bases between. The CDR3 length is 12 residues. Looked up from germline, CDR1 is SGHTA and CDR2 is FQGNSA. For the CDR3, the DNA is TGTGCCAGCAGCTTAGCAAGGGAGACCCAGTACTTC. Residues: CASSLARETQYF.